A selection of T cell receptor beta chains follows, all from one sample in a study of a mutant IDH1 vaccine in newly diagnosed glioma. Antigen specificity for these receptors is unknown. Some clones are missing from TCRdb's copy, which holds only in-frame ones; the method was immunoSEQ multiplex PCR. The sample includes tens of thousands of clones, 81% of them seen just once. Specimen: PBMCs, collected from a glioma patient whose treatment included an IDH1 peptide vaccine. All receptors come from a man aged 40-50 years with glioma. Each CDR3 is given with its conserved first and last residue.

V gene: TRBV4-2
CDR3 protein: CASSYLGGRIGELFF

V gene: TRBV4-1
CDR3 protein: CASSPAPGQTGLTNEKLFF

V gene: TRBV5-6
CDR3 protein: CASSATGLPIQYF

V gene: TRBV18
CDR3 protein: CASSQGTNEKLFF

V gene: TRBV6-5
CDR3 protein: CASSYGRRNTEAFF

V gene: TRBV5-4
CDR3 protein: CASSPRDRASGELFF

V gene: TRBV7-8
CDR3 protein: CASSHAGFSYEQYF

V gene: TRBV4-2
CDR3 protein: CASSHGSYEQYF

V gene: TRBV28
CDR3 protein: CASSLGGQLNTEAFF

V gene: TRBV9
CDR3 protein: CASSVGGGDQETQYF

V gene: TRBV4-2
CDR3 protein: CASSPEQGDEKLFF

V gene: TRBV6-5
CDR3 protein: CASTEGLAGGREQFF

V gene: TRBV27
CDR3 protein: CASSRGTGSDGELFF

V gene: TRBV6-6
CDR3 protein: CASSYGTATGELFF

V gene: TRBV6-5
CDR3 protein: CASRRREQSYEQYF

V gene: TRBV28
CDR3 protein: CASSPFPGELFF

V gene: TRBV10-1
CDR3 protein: CASSLTRADNEQFF

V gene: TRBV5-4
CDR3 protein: CASSPDRPFGNEQFF

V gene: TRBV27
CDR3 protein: CASSRLGETQYF

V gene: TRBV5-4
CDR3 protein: CASSSPQTNEQFF

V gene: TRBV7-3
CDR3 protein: CASSPHAGQRGVNGYTF

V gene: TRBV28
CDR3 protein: CASSTGTGERAFF

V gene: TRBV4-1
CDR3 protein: CASSQLGGETEAFF

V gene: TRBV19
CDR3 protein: CASSPDAGYYEQYF

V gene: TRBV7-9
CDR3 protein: CASSLVMEDTQYF

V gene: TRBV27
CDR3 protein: CASSRGGFVDGYTF

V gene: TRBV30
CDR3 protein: CACSAGAGGSYEQYF

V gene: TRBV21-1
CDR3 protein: CASSKVGLAHNNEQFF

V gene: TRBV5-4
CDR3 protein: CASSLDGAGNTIYF

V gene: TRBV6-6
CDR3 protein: CASSSDGAYEQYF

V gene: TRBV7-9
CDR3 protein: CASSLRSLGGGLETQYF

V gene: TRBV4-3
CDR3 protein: CASSQDLRWYDEQFF

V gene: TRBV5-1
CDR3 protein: CASSEQGAGETQYF

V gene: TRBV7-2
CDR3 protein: CASSPGQGGGYTF

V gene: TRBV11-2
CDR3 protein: CASTSLWTSGSYEQYF

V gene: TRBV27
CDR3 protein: CASSLSTSGSSEFF

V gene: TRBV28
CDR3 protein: CASSLGGAGVFPNYGYTF

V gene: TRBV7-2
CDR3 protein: CASSLGTSPEQYF

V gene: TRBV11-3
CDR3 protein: CASSSTSGNEQFF

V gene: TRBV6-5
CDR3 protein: CASKKGVYSNQPQHF

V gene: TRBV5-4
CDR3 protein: CASSPGGAGTDTQYF

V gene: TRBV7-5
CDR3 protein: CARSLKGQGVTEAFF

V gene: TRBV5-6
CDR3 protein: CASSLAGTTYEQYF

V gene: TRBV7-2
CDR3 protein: CASSPDMAETQYF

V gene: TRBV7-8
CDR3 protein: CASSFRDSSFGAEAFF

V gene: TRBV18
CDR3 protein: CASSPAGSSNTEAFF

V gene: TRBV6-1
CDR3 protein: CASSEWARSPGSPLHF

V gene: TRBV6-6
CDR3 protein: CASTPRREPNSPLHF

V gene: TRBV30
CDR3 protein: CAWSGRGSYNEQFF

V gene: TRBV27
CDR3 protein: CASSPGGETQYF

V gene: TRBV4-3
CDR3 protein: CASSQKNQPQHF

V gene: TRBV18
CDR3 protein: CASSPGVKTNYGYTF

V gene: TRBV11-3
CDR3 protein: CASSPLGDRDTQYF